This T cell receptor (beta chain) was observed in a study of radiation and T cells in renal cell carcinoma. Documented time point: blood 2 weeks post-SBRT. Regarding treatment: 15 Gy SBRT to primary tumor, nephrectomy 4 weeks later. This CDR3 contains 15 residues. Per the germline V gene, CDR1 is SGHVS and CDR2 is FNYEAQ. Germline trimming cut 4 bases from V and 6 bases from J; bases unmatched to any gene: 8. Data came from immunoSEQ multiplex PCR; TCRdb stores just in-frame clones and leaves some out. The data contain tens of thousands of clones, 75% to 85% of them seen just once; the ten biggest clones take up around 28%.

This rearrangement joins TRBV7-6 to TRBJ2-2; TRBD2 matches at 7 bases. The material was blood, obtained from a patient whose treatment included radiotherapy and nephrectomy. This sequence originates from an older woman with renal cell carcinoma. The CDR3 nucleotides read TGTGCCAGCAGCTCAGGACTAGGGAGGGCCGGGGAGCTGTTTTTT. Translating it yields CASSSGLGRAGELFF.